One T cell receptor beta chain is described in this entry. J gave up 4 bases and V 3 bases, and 6 bases lay outside the gene matches. Germline V gives CDR1 MNHEY, CDR2 SMNVEV (reference sequence). The CDR3 sequence is 15 residues long. This sample is drawn from a study of blood T cell repertoires in COVID-19. How the authors handled the data: Cell counts per sample came from amplifying reference gene primers. Data came from immunoSEQ multiplex PCR; TCRdb stores just in-frame clones and leaves some out. That table gives V, J and clone size, and the DNA gave D and trimming. The sample shows about 120,000 clones, around four fifths of them seen only once.

The rearrangement uses TRBV27 and TRBJ2-7, with TRBD1 matching 10 bases. The sequenced material came from peripheral blood. The clonotype was recovered from a human donor in a cohort sampled during active COVID-19. The DNA for the CDR3 is TGTGCCAGCAGTTTGGGACAGGGGCTGGCGTACGAGCAGTACTTC. This translates into CASSLGQGLAYEQYF.